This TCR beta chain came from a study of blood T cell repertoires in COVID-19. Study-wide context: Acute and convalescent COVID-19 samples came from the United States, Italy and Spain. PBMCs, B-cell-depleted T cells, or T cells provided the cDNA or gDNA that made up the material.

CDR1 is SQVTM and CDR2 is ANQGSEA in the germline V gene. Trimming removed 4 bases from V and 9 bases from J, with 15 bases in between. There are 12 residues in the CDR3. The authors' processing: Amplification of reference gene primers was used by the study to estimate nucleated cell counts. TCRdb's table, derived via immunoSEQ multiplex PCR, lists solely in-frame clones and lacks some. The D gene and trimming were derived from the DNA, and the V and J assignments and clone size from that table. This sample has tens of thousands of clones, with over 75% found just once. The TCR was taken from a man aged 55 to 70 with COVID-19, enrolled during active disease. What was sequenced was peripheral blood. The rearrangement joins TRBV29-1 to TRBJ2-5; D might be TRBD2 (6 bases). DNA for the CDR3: TGCAGCGTTGGGGCCGGGACTTCATCCCAGTACTTC. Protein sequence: CSVGAGTSSQYF.